Listed here are 11 T cell receptor beta chains from one sample, sequenced in a study of T-cell reconstitution after alpha-beta-depleted transplantation in children. Preparation of the TCRbeta library was carried out with unique molecular identifiers. TCRdb reprocessed the PCR reads with MiXCR, giving one entry per CDR3 protein. The table lists 780,000 or so distinct CDR3 sequences, approximately 15% of them singletons. The sequenced sample was PBMCs, mostly from graft donor cells, obtained 360 days after TCRalphabeta/CD19-depleted stem cell transplant. Receptor source: a male patient younger than 18 who had a stem cell transplant for acute lymphoblastic leukemia, so the T cells may come from the graft donor.

This clonotype was seen a handful of times. The genes are TRBV9 and TRBJ2-1; the D is unclear. The germline gives CDR1 SGDLS, CDR2 YYNGEE. The CDR3 contains 16 residues. Trimming stripped 3 bases from V and 5 bases from J, with 18 bases between. CDR3 nucleotide sequence: TGTGCCAGCAGCGCAGGACCGACCCGACCGGACAATGAGCAGTTCTTC. Translating it yields CASSAGPTRPDNEQFF.

The sample holds a few counts of this clonotype. The chain is built from TRBV7-3 and TRBJ2-3; D call uncertain. This CDR3 region has 16 residues. The germline CDR1 and CDR2 sequences are SGHTA and FQGTGA. V was cut by 1 base and J by 1 base, with 12 bases left in between. The CDR3, as DNA: TGTGCCAGCAGCTTAATATACAGCAAGGGCACAGATACGCAGTATTTT. Protein: CASSLIYSKGTDTQYF.

This rearrangement joins TRBV3-1 to TRBJ2-5, with 7 bases identical to TRBD2. Germline-derived CDR1 and CDR2 are LGHDT and YNNKEL (reference sequence). With 4 bases clipped from V and 2 bases from J, the junction kept 13 bases outside the gene matches. CDR3 length: 17 residues. The CDR3 region is CASSPRLWVLAQETQYF. The CDR3 DNA reads as TGTGCCAGCAGCCCCAGACTTTGGGTACTAGCGCAAGAGACCCAGTACTTC.

This clonotype showed up just a few times. V and J are TRBV5-1 and TRBJ2-2; TRBD2 aligns across 7 bases. The CDR3 sequence is 15 residues long. CDR1 and CDR2 from the germline V gene are SGHRS and YFSETQ. The V and J ends lost 0 bases and 6 bases, in that order; junction bases with no gene match: 5. CDR3: CASSLDGRPPGELFF. Here the CDR3 DNA reads TGCGCCAGCAGCTTGGACGGGAGGCCCCCCGGGGAGCTGTTTTTT.

This chain links TRBV7-2 with TRBJ2-1; D not certain. The CDR3 is made up of 14 amino acids. Germline CDR1 reads SGHTA; CDR2 reads FQGNSA. The V gene lost 1 base and the J gene lost 4 bases, with 8 bases spanning the gap. Written as DNA, the CDR3 is TGTGCCAGCAGCTTAGGGCTAAAGTACAATGAGCAGTTCTTC. This gives the protein CASSLGLKYNEQFF. The full variable domain, in which reference TRBV7-2 and TRBJ2-1 provide the parts outside the CDR3, is GAGVSQSPSNKVTEKGKDVELRCDPISGHTALYWYRQSLGQGLEFLIYFQGNSAPDKSGLPSDRFSAERTGGSVSTLTIQRTQQEDSAVYLCASSLGLKYNEQFFGPGTRLTVL.

Regarding this clonotype: Relative to the germline gene, one junction end is altered; a read error may explain this. This rearrangement joins TRBV19 to TRBJ2-1; 10 bases line up with TRBD2. Germline values: CDR1 LNHDA, CDR2 SQIVND (reference sequence). The CDR3 totals 11 residues. The CDR3 protein is CASRGAGGSIF. The CDR3 coding sequence is TGTGCCAGTAGGGGAGCGGGAGGGTCAATCTTC.

Of note for this clonotype: The conserved phenylalanine or tryptophan normally closing the CDR3 is absent here, so this likely arose from a read error. This sequence joins TRBV5-6 and TRBJ2-1; D uncertain. Trimming cost V 4 bases and J 7 bases, with 21 bases left between them. The length of the CDR3 is 16 residues. Germline lookup yields CDR1 SGHDT and CDR2 YYEEEE. The CDR3 bases are TGTGCCAGCAGCACCTACCTAGTGACCAACGCAAATGAGCAGTTCATC. Amino acids: CASSTYLVTNANEQFI.

The J gene is TRBJ2-5, the V gene TRBV3-1; the D is unclear. CDR3 length equals 17 residues. The germline V and J ends were trimmed by 1 base and 4 bases, with 19 bases remaining between them. Germline loops: CDR1 LGHDT, CDR2 YNNKEL (reference sequence). The CDR3 nucleotides read TGTGCCAGCAGCCAAGCTGCTTGGAGAAGTTTCGGAGAGACCCAGTACTTC. Translation: CASSQAAWRSFGETQYF.

The V gene is TRBV27, the J gene TRBJ2-1; 12 bases are shared with TRBD2. Unmatched junction bases numbered 10, after V lost 5 bases and J lost 8 bases. The germline V gene has CDR1 MNHEY and CDR2 SMNVEV (reference sequence). The CDR3 is 16 residues long. CDR3 sequence: CASSRKRLAGVDEQFF. The DNA of the CDR3 is TGTGCCAGCAGTCGCAAACGACTAGCGGGAGTTGATGAGCAGTTCTTC.

This chain joins TRBV2 and TRBJ2-1; a weak D match, TRBD2 (5 bases). The CDR3 sequence is 16 residues long. Trimming shortened V by 5 bases and J by 1 base, and 15 bases separated the two germline ends. Germline values: CDR1 SNHLY, CDR2 FYNNEI. CDR3 loop: CASSTPLAKSYNEQFF. The CDR3 DNA is TGTGCCAGCAGTACCCCCCTAGCTAAATCCTACAATGAGCAGTTCTTC.

The chain is built from TRBV9 and TRBJ1-2; 9 positions agree with TRBD1. The length of the CDR3 is 16 residues. V shed 1 base, J shed 5 bases, and the junction held 9 bases outside the gene matches. Germline assignment: CDR1 SGDLS and CDR2 YYNGEE. CDR3 region: CASSVQPGQGTYGYTF. CDR3 coding DNA: TGTGCCAGCAGCGTACAACCGGGACAGGGTACTTATGGCTACACCTTC.